The 27 T cell receptor beta chains given below trace back to one sample, sequenced in a study of molecular identifiers for immune sequencing clone quantification. One entry per CDR3 protein, called by TCRdb with MiXCR from the PCR reads. Among over 550,000 distinct CDR3 sequences listed, less than 30% were seen once. Material for sequencing was naive CD8+ T cells from blood, with Jurkat cell RNA spiked in. The subset is: FACS-sorted CD8+CD4-CCR7+CD45RA+ naive T cells. The receptor set was obtained from a human donor in good health. Some libraries in this study had Jurkat cell RNA spiked in.

There are a few counts of this clonotype. The chain combines TRBV7-9 with TRBJ1-1; D remains unclear. CDR1 is SEHNR, CDR2 FQNEAQ, per germline (reference sequence). V lost 5 bases and J 0 bases, leaving 16 bases between the germline ends. This CDR3 is 16 amino acids long. The DNA for the CDR3 is TGTGCCAGCAGCAACTCCGGGTCCTTCATGAACACTGAAGCTTTCTTT. It translates to CASSNSGSFMNTEAFF.

This clonotype turned up a few times. The V call is TRBV27, the J call TRBJ2-7; 9 bases line up with TRBD2. Germline CDR1 reads MNHEY; CDR2 reads SMNVEV (reference sequence). The CDR3 covers 16 residues. With 4 bases clipped from V and 2 bases from J, the junction kept 9 bases outside the gene matches. This CDR3 reads CASSSSLAGSPYEQYF. The DNA of the CDR3 is TGTGCCAGCAGTTCCTCTCTAGCGGGATCACCCTACGAGCAGTACTTC.

This clonotype was seen only a few times. This sequence joins TRBV20-1 and TRBJ2-7; D possibly corresponds to TRBD2 (5 bases). CDR1 is DFQATT, CDR2 SNEGSKA, per germline (reference sequence). The CDR3 runs 16 residues. With 3 bases removed from V and 5 bases from J, the gap between germline ends came to 23 bases. Here the CDR3 DNA reads TGCAGTGCTAGTACTCGGGGAGCTCTGCTACTTAACGAGCAGTACTTC. This sequence encodes CSASTRGALLLNEQYF.

In regard to this clonotype: One end of the junction does not line up with germline, which may come from a read error. Written as DNA, the CDR3 is TGTGCCGGGAGTGCCACTCTCGGCGCCGAGCAGTACTTC. This encodes CAGSATLGAEQYF. This chain joins TRBV30 and TRBJ2-7; possible D gene TRBD2, 5 bases. The CDR3 contains 13 residues. Germline V gene sequence: CDR1 GTSNPN, CDR2 SVGIG (reference sequence).

The table lists this clonotype with many counts. This sequence joins TRBV4-1 and TRBJ2-7; 7 bases are a match to TRBD1. The CDR3 runs 15 residues. Per the germline V gene, CDR1 is MGHRA and CDR2 is YSYEKL. V gave up 3 bases and J gave up 7 bases; unmatched junction bases: 12. CDR3 DNA: TGCGCCAGCAGCCAGAGTCAACAGGGGTTAGGAGAGCAGTACTTC. It specifies CASSQSQQGLGEQYF.

This clonotype was recorded only once. A read error may explain this, as a much larger clone is one base away. The chain has TRBV6-2 or TRBV6-3 and TRBJ1-5, with TRBD1 as a possible D gene (5 bases). The germline gives CDR1 MNHEY, CDR2 SVGEGT. Between the trimmed V and J ends, which lost 5 bases and 8 bases, there was a span of 16 bases. This CDR3 spans 14 amino acids. In nucleotides, the CDR3 is TGTGCCAGCAGTCCGCGGGACGGGGTGAAGCCCCAGCATTTT. Translating it yields CASSPRDGVKPQHF.

Comment on this clonotype: This probably arose from a read error, given a far larger clone one base away. In this CDR3 the conserved last residue, phenylalanine or tryptophan, is missing, so a read error is likely. The CDR3 reads CASSSTGAYEQYI. CDR3 bases: TGTGCCAGCAGCTCCACAGGGGCCTACGAGCAGTACATC. The chain combines TRBV7-8 with TRBJ2-7; 7 bases line up with TRBD1. This CDR3 is built from 13 residues. Looked up from germline, CDR1 is SGHVS and CDR2 is FQNEAQ. V shed 4 bases, J shed 2 bases, and the junction held 2 bases outside the gene matches.

This clonotype was observed many times. The rearrangement uses TRBV14 and TRBJ1-5, with a tentative D call TRBD1 (6 bases). The CDR3 spans 13 residues. CDR1 and CDR2 (germline): SGHDN, FVKESK. V was shortened by 3 bases and J by 7 bases, with 10 bases between the two germline ends. CDR3 bases: TGTGCCAGCAGCCAGGGGGCCTGGCAGCCCCAGCATTTT. Encoded protein: CASSQGAWQPQHF.

On this clonotype itself: Just one base apart from a much larger clone, this may be a read error. The chain uses TRBV2 and TRBJ1-2; D not resolved. The germline CDR1 and CDR2 sequences are SNHLY and FYNNEI. V lost 10 bases and J 4 bases, leaving 16 bases between the germline ends. The CDR3 is 13 residues long. The CDR3 reads CATLPDIVYGYTF. CDR3 bases: TGTGCCACCCTACCGGATATTGTCTATGGCTACACCTTC. Filled out from reference TRBV2 and TRBJ1-2, the complete variable domain reads EPEVTQTPSHQVTQMGQEVILRCVPISNHLYFYWYRQILGQKVEFLVSFYNNEISEKSEIFDDQFSVERPDGSNFTLKIRSTKLEDSAMYFCATLPDIVYGYTFGSGTRLTVV.

This clonotype was detected a few times. V gene TRBV9 combines with J gene TRBJ2-3, with D perhaps TRBD1 or TRBD2 (5 bases each). CDR3 length: 16 residues. Germline V gene data show CDR1 as SGDLS and CDR2 as YYNGEE. V was trimmed by 4 bases and J by 0 bases, leaving 15 bases between them. As DNA, the CDR3 is TGTGCCAGCAGCACCCGGGACGGCCATAGCACAGATACGCAGTATTTT. It encodes CASSTRDGHSTDTQYF.

The sample holds many counts of this clonotype. V usage is TRBV29-1 and J usage is TRBJ1-1; a weak D match, TRBD1 (6 bases). The CDR3 consists of 11 residues. The V end lost 7 bases, the J end lost 6 bases, and 12 bases lay between the germline ends. In germline, CDR1 is SQVTM, CDR2 ANQGSEA. The CDR3 loop is CSAKQGAEAFF. The CDR3 DNA reads as TGCAGCGCAAAACAGGGCGCTGAAGCTTTCTTT.

The table lists this clonotype with a count of one. Possible read error: a much larger clone is one base away. This sequence joins TRBV2 and TRBJ2-2; D may be TRBD1 (5 bases). CDR1 is SNHLY and CDR2 is FYNNEI in the germline V gene. The CDR3 runs 16 residues. This chain's CDR3 is CVSSEGVYTNTGELFF. The CDR3, as DNA: TGTGTCAGCAGCGAAGGGGTTTACACGAACACCGGGGAGCTGTTTTTT.

For this clonotype: This may arise from a read error, as a much more abundant clone is one base away. The chain combines TRBV2 with TRBJ1-4; 7 nucleotides agree with TRBD1. This CDR3 contains 14 residues. V lost 6 bases, J lost 11 bases, and 12 bases stayed unmatched. Per the germline V gene, CDR1 is SNHLY and CDR2 is FYNNEI. CDR3 protein: CASSLTGSGDKLFF. The CDR3 coding sequence is TGTGCCAGCAGCCTGACAGGGTCGGGCGATAAACTGTTTTTT.

This clonotype was counted at least ten times. This sequence joins TRBV7-9 and TRBJ1-1; maybe TRBD1 (5 bases). CDR3 length equals 12 residues. Deletions cut 3 bases from V and 4 bases from J, with 6 bases between. The germline gives CDR1 SEHNR, CDR2 FQNEAQ (reference sequence). The CDR3 spells CASSLGPTEAFF. Written as DNA, the CDR3 is TGTGCCAGCAGCTTGGGACCCACTGAAGCTTTCTTT.

This clonotype was seen a handful of times. The V call is TRBV27, the J call TRBJ2-3, with D tentatively TRBD2 (6 bases). The V end lost 4 bases, the J end lost 2 bases, and 22 bases lay between the germline ends. This CDR3 is 18 amino acids long. Germline values: CDR1 MNHEY, CDR2 SMNVEV (reference sequence). As DNA, the CDR3 is TGTGCCAGCAGTTCACAAACCGGGACTTTCAACCCCACAGATACGCAGTATTTT. Amino acids: CASSSQTGTFNPTDTQYF.

The table lists this clonotype with a count of one. The rearrangement joins TRBV4-1 to TRBJ1-5; tentatively, D is TRBD1 (6 bases). The CDR3 extends over 16 amino acids. The V gene lost 3 bases and the J gene lost 5 bases, with 17 bases spanning the gap. Per the germline V gene, CDR1 is MGHRA and CDR2 is YSYEKL. CDR3: CASSHTIDRTYQPQHF. DNA of the CDR3: TGCGCCAGCAGCCACACCATAGACAGGACATATCAGCCCCAGCATTTT.

DNA for the CDR3: TGTGCCACCAGGGCCTCCTACAATGAGCAGTTCTTC. Its translation: CATRASYNEQFF. J is TRBJ2-1 and V is TRBV24-1, with D unresolved. V was cut by 7 bases and J by 0 bases, with 3 bases left in between. The CDR3 loop spans 12 amino acids. Germline V gives CDR1 KGHDR, CDR2 SFDVKD.

The rearrangement uses TRBV7-9 and TRBJ1-6; no definite D call. The CDR3 totals 12 residues. Trimming took 5 bases from V and 8 from J, leaving 7 bases between them. The germline CDR1 and CDR2 sequences are SEHNR and FQNEAQ (reference sequence). CDR3: CASSEGDSPLHF. CDR3 in DNA: TGTGCCAGCAGCGAGGGAGATTCACCCCTCCACTTT.

This clonotype showed up many times. J is TRBJ2-5 and V is TRBV4-3; TRBD2 matches 8 bases. From germline, CDR1 is LGHNA and CDR2 YSLEER. With V trimmed by 3 bases and J by 2 bases, 5 bases remained unmatched. This CDR3 contains 15 residues. In nucleotides, the CDR3 is TGCGCCAGCAGCCAGGGACTAGATCCACAAGAGACCCAGTACTTC. Protein sequence: CASSQGLDPQETQYF.

To note about this clonotype: One base away lies a much larger clone, so this may be a sequencing read error. CDR3 sequence reads: CASTAPLQARAKNIQYF. Written as DNA, the CDR3 is TGTGCCAGCACCGCGCCCCTCCAAGCGAGAGCCAAAAACATTCAGTACTTC. V and J are TRBV6-6 and TRBJ2-4; D not resolved. CDR1 is MNHNY, CDR2 SVGAGI, per germline (reference sequence). CDR3 size: 17 residues. Deletions cut 7 bases from V and 0 bases from J, with 19 bases between.

This clonotype was counted many times. This chain links TRBV20-1 with TRBJ1-5, with D perhaps matching TRBD1 (6 bases). V dropped 1 base and J dropped 5 bases, with 12 bases sitting between them. This CDR3 comprises 14 residues. CDR1 is DFQATT, CDR2 SNEGSKA, per germline (reference sequence). The CDR3 region has the DNA TGCAGTGCTAGAGGTCCAGGGGTCGATCAGCCCCAGCATTTT. It encodes CSARGPGVDQPQHF.

This clonotype was counted between two and nine times. This chain joins TRBV6-2 or TRBV6-3 and TRBJ2-7, with D maybe TRBD1 (6 bases). The V gene's germline CDR1 is MNHEY and CDR2 SVGEGT. Trimming left V 0 bases short and J 3 bases short, with 15 bases between. The CDR3 is 16 residues long. CDR3 coding DNA: TGTGCCAGCAGTTACTCGATTGCGGACAGAAACTACGAGCAGTACTTC. Translated: CASSYSIADRNYEQYF.

The rearrangement joins TRBV30 to TRBJ2-1; 10 positions match TRBD2. The CDR3 runs to 17 residues. Trimming cost V 3 bases and J 2 bases; bases outside gene matches: 10. The V gene's germline CDR1 is GTSNPN and CDR2 SVGIG (reference sequence). The CDR3 DNA is TGTGCCTGGAGCGCCACCTCTAGCGGGGGTCCCTACAATGAGCAGTTCTTC. Protein product: CAWSATSSGGPYNEQFF.

This clonotype came up a few times. The chain is built from TRBV7-9 and TRBJ2-5, with 11 bases aligning to TRBD2. The germline V gene has CDR1 SEHNR and CDR2 FQNEAQ (reference sequence). The CDR3 consists of 15 residues. V was pared by 5 bases and J by 5 bases, with 7 bases of the junction left unmatched. The CDR3 DNA follows: TGTGCCAGCAGCATGGCTAGCGGGAGGTTGGAGACCCAGTACTTC. The encoded protein is CASSMASGRLETQYF.

The gene calls are TRBV4-3 and TRBJ1-2; no clear D gene. Deletions cut 0 bases from V and 2 bases from J, with 10 bases between. The CDR3 has 15 amino acids. Looked up from germline, CDR1 is LGHNA and CDR2 is YSLEER. CDR3 amino acids: CASSQEKGVNYGYTF. CDR3 DNA: TGCGCCAGCAGCCAAGAGAAAGGAGTGAACTATGGCTACACCTTC.

This clonotype showed up just a few times. The V and J genes are TRBV27 and TRBJ1-2; 8 bases align to TRBD1. From germline, CDR1 is MNHEY and CDR2 SMNVEV (reference sequence). Losses at the gene ends were 4 bases for V and 3 bases for J; bases not matched to a gene: 10. This CDR3 spans 16 amino acids. The CDR3 DNA reads TGTGCCAGCAGTTGGACAGGGAATCCGGAATACTATGGCTACACCTTC. Encoded protein: CASSWTGNPEYYGYTF.

This clonotype has just a few counts. This rearrangement joins TRBV12-3 or TRBV12-4 to TRBJ2-7; tentatively, D is TRBD1 or TRBD2 (5 bases each). The CDR3 spans 15 residues. V lost 0 bases, J lost 2 bases, and 11 bases lay in between. The CDR3 nucleotides read TGTGCCAGCAGTTTAGCAGTGACAGCGGCCTACGAGCAGTACTTC. It encodes CASSLAVTAAYEQYF.